The 9 T cell receptor beta chains below all came from one sample that was sequenced in a study of cytomegalovirus exposure and HLA in healthy donors. The PCR employed 60 Vbeta primers together with 13 Jbeta primers. Clones were read by immunoSEQ multiplex PCR, and TCRdb kept only the in-frame ones, dropping some. The sample has over 100,000 clones, over 80% seen once. The specimen was PBMCs. Source of these receptors: a man between 35 and 55 years old in good health and CMV-seronegative.

The count of this clone is one. The chain links TRBV7-2 to TRBJ2-7, with a tentative D call TRBD1 (5 bases). Looked up from germline, CDR1 is SGHTA and CDR2 is FQGNSA. The CDR3 sequence is 14 residues long. Trimming left V 0 bases short and J 4 bases short, with 10 bases between. CDR3 nucleotides: TGTGCCAGCAGCTTAGCGGCAGGGTGGTACGAGCAGTACTTC. Residues: CASSLAAGWYEQYF. The full variable domain, rest sourced from reference TRBV7-2 and TRBJ2-7, is GAGVSQSPSNKVTEKGKDVELRCDPISGHTALYWYRQSLGQGLEFLIYFQGNSAPDKSGLPSDRFSAERTGGSVSTLTIQRTQQEDSAVYLCASSLAAGWYEQYFGPGTRLTVT.

J is TRBJ1-4 and V is TRBV1; the table's D call TRBD1 went unverified against the DNA. TRBV1 is a known pseudogene. This CDR3 region has 19 residues. CDR3 sequence: CTSSLYPNRGGAENEKLFF. CDR3 DNA: TGCACCAGCAGCCTTTACCCTAACAGGGGGGGGGCCGAAAATGAAAAACTGTTTTTT.

The V call is TRBV5-1, the J call TRBJ2-7; tentatively, D is TRBD1 (8 bases). This CDR3 contains 15 residues. V lost 0 bases and J 1 base, leaving 11 bases between the germline ends. The germline V gene encodes CDR1 SGHRS and CDR2 YFSETQ. CDR3: CASSLDRGGSYEQYF. The CDR3 DNA is TGCGCCAGCAGCTTGGACAGGGGGGGATCCTACGAGCAGTACTTC.

The CDR3: CASSPIPGTGLPEQFF. The CDR3 bases are TGCGCCAGCAGCCCCATACCCGGGACAGGTCTACCTGAGCAGTTCTTC. This chain connects TRBV5-1 to TRBJ2-1; 8 positions match TRBD1. The germline CDR1 and CDR2 sequences are SGHRS and YFSETQ. Trimming took 4 bases from V and 9 from J; bases not matched to a gene: 15. This CDR3 has 16 residues.

This sequence joins TRBV27 and TRBJ1-1; 12 bases line up with TRBD1. Looked up from germline, CDR1 is MNHEY and CDR2 is SMNVEV (reference sequence). V was clipped by 0 bases and J by 3 bases; unmatched bases: 2. The CDR3 loop spans 16 amino acids. In DNA form, the CDR3 reads TGTGCCAGCAGTTTATCGGGACAGGGGGCGCACACTGAAGCTTTCTTT. Protein product: CASSLSGQGAHTEAFF.

The V and J genes are TRBV6-4 and TRBJ1-1; D not resolved. This CDR3 spans 14 amino acids. In germline, CDR1 is MRHNA, CDR2 SNTAGT. V dropped 6 bases and J dropped 5 bases, with 16 bases sitting between them. The CDR3 region has the DNA TGTGCCAGCAGCGCCGAGGGCGGGGATACTGAAGCTTTCTTT. As protein: CASSAEGGDTEAFF.

This rearrangement joins TRBV11-2 to TRBJ2-5, with 8 bases matching TRBD1. The J call may be in error: the DNA end matches TRBJ2-7 better. This CDR3 comprises 14 residues. CDR1 SGHAT and CDR2 FQNNGV come from the germline V gene. CDR3 bases: TGTGCCAGCAGCCCTGGACAGGGCTCGTACGAGCAGTACTTC. It specifies CASSPGQGSYEQYF.

V and J are TRBV18 and TRBJ1-5; 10 nucleotides line up with TRBD1. The V gene's germline CDR1 is KGHSH and CDR2 LQKENI. V shed 3 bases, J shed 7 bases, and the junction held 6 bases outside the gene matches. The CDR3 totals 15 residues. The CDR3 spells CASSPGTGVKQPQHF. DNA of the CDR3: TGTGCCAGCTCACCCGGGACAGGGGTGAAACAGCCCCAGCATTTT.

The rearrangement links TRBV30 to TRBJ2-2, with 8 bases fitting TRBD2. V shed 3 bases and J 7 bases; nucleotides not matched to a gene: 7. This CDR3 is built from 14 residues. The V gene's germline CDR1 is GTSNPN and CDR2 SVGIG (reference sequence). The CDR3 protein is CAWRFSGEGGELFF. DNA for the CDR3: TGTGCCTGGAGGTTTAGCGGGGAGGGCGGGGAGCTGTTTTTT.